The 14 T cell receptor beta chains listed next were all sequenced from one sample in a study of regulatory T cells in long-lasting Graves disease. TCR beta libraries were built with iRepertoire HTBI primers and Arm-PCR of CDR3 regions. MiXCR, run by TCRdb on the multiplex PCR reads, gives a single entry per CDR3 protein. This sample has 350,000 to 550,000 distinct CDR3 sequences; about 17% occur once, and the top ten carry less than 30%. Time point meaning: newly diagnosed GD, antithyroid drugs for less than 3 months. RNA isolated from PBMCs was used to make the TCR library. This same sample was also part of a study on T cells in Graves' hyperthyroidism and ophthalmopathy.

Sequenced here: peripheral blood mononuclear cells (PBMCs), sampled at new diagnosis, from a patient treated with antithyroid drugs. These receptors all stem from a woman aged 18-35 years with Graves disease.

In this sample, this clonotype turned up a few times. V usage is TRBV7-9 and J usage is TRBJ2-7, with 8 bases identical to TRBD1. Germline V gene lookup returns CDR1 SEHNR and CDR2 FQNEAQ (reference sequence). V gave up 5 bases and J gave up 3 bases; unmatched junction bases: 3. The CDR3 loop spans 13 amino acids. CDR3 DNA sequence: TGTGCCAGCAGCGACAGGGGTTTCTACGAGCAGTACTTC. It codes for CASSDRGFYEQYF.

This clonotype came up many times. The chain joins TRBV12-3 or TRBV12-4 to TRBJ2-1, with no clear D. The CDR3 consists of 12 residues. Trimming pared 6 bases from V and 7 bases from J, leaving 10 bases between. Here the CDR3 DNA reads TGTGCCAGCAGCCGCTACGTTAATGAGCAGTTCTTC. This gives the protein CASSRYVNEQFF.

The V gene is TRBV7-9, the J gene TRBJ2-3; D perhaps matches TRBD1 (5 bases). Trimming removed 3 bases at V and 4 bases at J, with 14 bases between. This CDR3 spans 15 amino acids. The germline gives CDR1 SEHNR, CDR2 FQNEAQ (reference sequence). The CDR3 protein is CASSLTKGVADTQYF. The CDR3 nucleotides read TGTGCCAGCAGCTTGACCAAAGGGGTCGCAGATACGCAGTATTTT.

This chain joins TRBV27 and TRBJ2-1; D is possibly TRBD2 (5 bases). The CDR3 has 16 residues. Trimming pared 1 base from V and 0 bases from J, leaving 10 bases between. Germline CDR1 and CDR2: MNHEY and SMNVEV (reference sequence). The CDR3 bases are TGTGCCAGCAGTTTATTTAGCGCAAGCTCCTACAATGAGCAGTTCTTC. Translation: CASSLFSASSYNEQFF.

This clonotype showed up many times. The chain employs TRBV27 and TRBJ2-3; 8 nucleotides match TRBD2. The junction had 5 bases not matched to a gene; V was cut back by 4 bases and J by 2 bases. Germline loops: CDR1 MNHEY, CDR2 SMNVEV (reference sequence). The CDR3 runs 15 residues. This chain's CDR3 is CASSSRREDTDTQYF. The CDR3 DNA follows: TGTGCCAGCAGTTCACGGCGGGAGGACACAGATACGCAGTATTTT.

This clonotype appeared many times. The chain couples TRBV20-1 to TRBJ2-1; TRBD1 matches at 11 bases. Germline CDR1 DFQATT, CDR2 SNEGSKA (reference sequence). V trimming: 6 bases; J trimming: 7 bases; junction bases outside the gene matches: 11. This CDR3 comprises 15 residues. The CDR3 DNA reads as TGCAGTGCGGAGGGTCGGACAGGGGGCGGGAATGAGCAGTTCTTC. Residues: CSAEGRTGGGNEQFF.

This clonotype was recorded a few times. CDR3 sequence (DNA): TGCGCCAGCAGCTTGGGGGGACGGGAGAACACTGAAGCTTTCTTT. Translated: CASSLGGRENTEAFF. The chain carries TRBV5-1 and TRBJ1-1, with D tentatively TRBD1 (5 bases). Trimming removed 0 bases at V and 1 base at J, with 10 bases between. Germline-derived CDR1 and CDR2 are SGHRS and YFSETQ. This CDR3 comprises 15 residues.

The chain recombines TRBV9 with TRBJ2-3; D gene uncertain. The CDR3 sequence is 14 residues long. The V end was cut by 0 bases, the J end by 2 bases, with 7 bases between. Germline V gene sequence: CDR1 SGDLS, CDR2 YYNGEE. CDR3 nucleotide sequence: TGTGCCAGCAGCGTAGCTTACTTCACAGATACGCAGTATTTT. It yields the protein CASSVAYFTDTQYF.

This rearrangement joins TRBV20-1 to TRBJ1-1; 8 bases fit TRBD1. V trimming: 1 base; J trimming: 1 base; junction bases outside the gene matches: 8. Germline CDR1 DFQATT, CDR2 SNEGSKA (reference sequence). The length of the CDR3 is 16 residues. CDR3 region: CSARVGQGAQNTEAFF. CDR3 coding DNA: TGCAGTGCTAGAGTCGGGCAGGGGGCGCAGAACACTGAAGCTTTCTTT.

At least ten counts were recorded for this clonotype. This chain links TRBV6-2 or TRBV6-3 with TRBJ2-1; D call uncertain. V was shortened by 5 bases and J by 8 bases, with 10 bases between the two germline ends. There are 12 residues in the CDR3. Germline CDR1 MNHEY, CDR2 SVGEGT. CDR3 DNA: TGTGCCAGCAGTAATACTGTGGATGAGCAGTTCTTC. Its translation: CASSNTVDEQFF.

This sequence joins TRBV20-1 and TRBJ2-3, with 13 bases lining up with TRBD2. The CDR3 runs 16 residues. V lost 3 bases to trimming and J lost 2 bases; unmatched junction nucleotides: 5. From germline, CDR1 is DFQATT and CDR2 SNEGSKA (reference sequence). The CDR3 region is CSASAGTSGDTDTQYF. CDR3 coding DNA: TGCAGTGCTAGCGCCGGGACTAGCGGGGACACAGATACGCAGTATTTT.

The chain joins TRBV10-3 to TRBJ2-5; 12 bases match TRBD2. The V and J ends lost 3 bases and 6 bases, in that order; junction bases with no gene match: 8. This CDR3 comprises 16 residues. Looked up from germline, CDR1 is ENHRY and CDR2 is SYGVKD. In DNA, the CDR3 is TGTGCCATCAGTGAACCCGGGACTAGCGGGTGGCAGACCCAGTACTTC. It encodes CAISEPGTSGWQTQYF.

This clonotype was recorded many times. V is TRBV28 and J is TRBJ1-1, with D possibly matching TRBD1 (6 bases). V was pared by 4 bases and J by 1 base, with 16 bases between. The germline V gene encodes CDR1 MDHEN and CDR2 SYDVKM. The CDR3 spans 16 residues. DNA for the CDR3: TGTGCCAGCAGTTCCACTTTTCTACAGGGGAACACTGAAGCTTTCTTT. As protein: CASSSTFLQGNTEAFF.

At least ten counts were recorded for this clonotype. The V call is TRBV11-2, the J call TRBJ2-3, with D possibly called TRBD1 or TRBD2 (5 bases each). The CDR3 has 11 amino acids. V was cut by 10 bases and J by 10 bases, with 15 bases left in between. The germline V gene has CDR1 SGHAT and CDR2 FQNNGV. CDR3: CATTPGQAQYF. In DNA, the CDR3 is TGTGCCACCACGCCGGGGCAGGCGCAGTATTTT.